The clone carrying this TCR beta chain was observed many times. This entry belongs to a study of T cells in Graves' hyperthyroidism and ophthalmopathy. The study enrolled patients aged 18 to 65 with newly diagnosed hyperthyroidism of under 2 months' duration. Every diagnosis used clinical symptoms, serum thyroxine and TRAb, thyroid ultrasound and orbital computed tomography. PBMCs stemmed from 10 ml fresh peripheral blood. Trimming at V came to 1 base and at J to 1 base, leaving 3 bases not matched to a gene. The CDR3 extends over 18 amino acids. Germline CDR1 and CDR2: SGHTA and FQGNSA. Amplified TCR beta CDR3 regions derived from RNA transcripts. TCR CDR3 underwent first-round RT-PCR with the HTBI primer set. TCRdb redid the calling of the multiplex PCR reads with MiXCR, one entry per CDR3 protein. Of around 250,000 distinct CDR3 sequences listed, about 14% are singletons.

The TCR sequence derives from a woman in her 40s with Graves' hyperthyroidism that later progressed to Graves' ophthalmopathy. The sequencing sample was made of blood. The chain has TRBV7-2 and TRBJ2-4, with TRBD2 identical over 14 bases. The CDR3 protein is CASSLGLAGGVAKNIQYF. DNA of the CDR3: TGTGCCAGCAGCTTAGGACTAGCGGGAGGGGTGGCCAAAAACATTCAGTACTTC.